The entry that follows covers one T cell receptor beta chain sequence. What it recognizes is unknown. This table comes from immunoSEQ multiplex PCR, and its TCRdb copy is limited to in-frame clones, with some not included. The sample contains around 100,000 clones, nearly 95% of which appear only once. V lost 5 bases and J lost 4, with 14 bases in between. This CDR3 contains 14 residues. Germline loops: CDR1 SGHTA, CDR2 FQGTGA. This sample is drawn from a study of T cell responses to AZD1222 COVID-19 vaccine. Overall study findings and caveats: Among the donors, most were white British and more were female, and clonal diversity was possibly underestimated. Receipt of two AZD1222 doses was followed by a rise in Spike-specific TCR breadth and depth.

The material was peripheral blood, obtained on day 0 of AZD1222 vaccination. The origin of this receptor is an adult in good health. The chain recombines TRBV7-3 with TRBJ1-1; weak D call: TRBD1 (6 bases). The CDR3 DNA is TGTGCCAGCAGCGTCACCACAGGGTCCACTGAAGCTTTCTTT. Residues: CASSVTTGSTEAFF.